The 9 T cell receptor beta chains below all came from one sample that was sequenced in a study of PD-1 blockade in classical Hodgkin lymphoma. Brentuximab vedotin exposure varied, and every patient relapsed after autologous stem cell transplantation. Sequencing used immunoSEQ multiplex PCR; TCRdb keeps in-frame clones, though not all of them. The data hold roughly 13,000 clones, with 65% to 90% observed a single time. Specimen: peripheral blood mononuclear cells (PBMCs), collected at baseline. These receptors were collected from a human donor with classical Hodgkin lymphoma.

Here the CDR3 reads CASSFLSGGEKLFF. CDR3 coding DNA: TGTGCCAGCAGTTTTTTGTCCGGGGGTGAAAAACTGTTTTTT. The gene calls are TRBV28 and TRBJ1-4, with D possibly matching TRBD1 (5 bases). The CDR3 loop spans 14 amino acids. Germline assignment: CDR1 MDHEN and CDR2 SYDVKM. Trimming pared 3 bases from V and 7 bases from J, leaving 12 bases between.

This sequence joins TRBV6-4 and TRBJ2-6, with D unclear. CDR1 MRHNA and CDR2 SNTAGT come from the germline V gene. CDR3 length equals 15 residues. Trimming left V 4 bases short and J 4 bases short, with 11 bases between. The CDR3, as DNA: TGTGCCAGCAGTGCAGGCAGGACCGGGGCCAACGTCCTGACTTTC. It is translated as CASSAGRTGANVLTF.

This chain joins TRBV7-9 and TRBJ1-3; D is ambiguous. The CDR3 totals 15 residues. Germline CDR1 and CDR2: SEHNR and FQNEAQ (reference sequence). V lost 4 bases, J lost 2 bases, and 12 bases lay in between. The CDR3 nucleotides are TGTGCCAGCAGCTCCACACAACCGGCTGGAAACACCATATATTTT. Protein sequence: CASSSTQPAGNTIYF.

CDR3 residues: CASTIGDRGRTEAFF. The CDR3 region has the DNA TGTGCCAGCACCATAGGGGACAGGGGGCGAACTGAAGCTTTCTTT. This chain links TRBV6-6 with TRBJ1-1, with 12 bases lining up with TRBD1. V was clipped by 7 bases and J by 5 bases; unmatched bases: 8. The germline CDR1 and CDR2 sequences are MNHNY and SVGAGI (reference sequence). The CDR3 spans 15 residues.

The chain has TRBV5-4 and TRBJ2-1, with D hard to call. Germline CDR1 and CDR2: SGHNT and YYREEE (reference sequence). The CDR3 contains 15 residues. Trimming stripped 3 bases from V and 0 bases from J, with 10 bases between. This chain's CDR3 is CASSSTTLSYNEQFF. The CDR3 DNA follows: TGTGCCAGCAGCTCGACCACTCTCTCCTACAATGAGCAGTTCTTC.

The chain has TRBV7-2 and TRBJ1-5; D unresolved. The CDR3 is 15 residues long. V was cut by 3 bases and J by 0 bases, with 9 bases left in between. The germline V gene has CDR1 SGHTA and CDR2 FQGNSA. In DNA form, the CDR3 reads TGTGCCAGCAGCTTTGGTGGGGTTAGCAATCAGCCCCAGCATTTT. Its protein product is CASSFGGVSNQPQHF.

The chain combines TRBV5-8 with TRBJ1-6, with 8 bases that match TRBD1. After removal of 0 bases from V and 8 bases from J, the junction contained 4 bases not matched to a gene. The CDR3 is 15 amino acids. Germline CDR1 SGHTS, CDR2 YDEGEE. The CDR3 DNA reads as TGTGCCAGCAGCTTGGGGACAGGGCGTGATTCACCCCTCCACTTT. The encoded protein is CASSLGTGRDSPLHF.

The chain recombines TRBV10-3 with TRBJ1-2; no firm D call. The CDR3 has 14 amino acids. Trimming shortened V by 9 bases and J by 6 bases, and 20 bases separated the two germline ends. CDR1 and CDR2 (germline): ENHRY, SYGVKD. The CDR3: CAISNREAGHGYTF. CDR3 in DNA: TGTGCCATATCCAACCGGGAGGCGGGCCATGGCTACACCTTC.

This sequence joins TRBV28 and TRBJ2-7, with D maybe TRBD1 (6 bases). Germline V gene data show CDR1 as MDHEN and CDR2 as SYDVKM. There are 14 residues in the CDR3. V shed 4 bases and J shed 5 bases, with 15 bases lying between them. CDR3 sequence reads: CASSSGQNRNEQYF. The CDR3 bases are TGTGCCAGCAGTTCCGGACAGAACAGAAACGAGCAGTACTTC.